The 21 T cell receptor beta chains listed next were all sequenced from one sample in a study of identical twins. TCRdb fed the 5' RACE reads into MiXCR, producing one record per CDR3 protein. This table has hundreds of thousands of distinct CDR3 sequences, about 14% appearing once. Sample: memory (CD45RO+) T cells sorted from blood. The receptor source for this set is a woman between 18 and 30 years old in good health.

This clonotype has at least ten counts. The chain recombines TRBV7-2 with TRBJ2-1; D gene unclear. Per the germline V gene, CDR1 is SGHTA and CDR2 is FQGNSA. Trimming took 1 base from V and 7 from J, leaving 11 bases between them. The length of the CDR3 is 14 residues. Written as DNA, the CDR3 is TGTGCCAGCAGCTTAGTGGGTATGGTAAATGAGCAGTTCTTC. It is translated as CASSLVGMVNEQFF.

As concerns this clonotype: A much larger clone differs from this one at a single base, so this may be a read error. The genes are TRBV5-1 and TRBJ2-1; no firm D call. Per the germline V gene, CDR1 is SGHRS and CDR2 is YFSETQ. This CDR3 has 12 amino acids. CDR3 nucleotides: TGCGCCAGCAGCTTGGTGTACTATGAGCAGCTCTTC. Residues: CASSLVYYEQLF.

This clonotype has ten or more counts. This chain links TRBV12-3 or TRBV12-4 with TRBJ1-2, with 7 positions matching TRBD1. Germline trimming cut 4 bases from V and 5 bases from J; bases unmatched to any gene: 4. The CDR3 has 13 residues. This CDR3 reads CASSSPRGYGYTF. The CDR3, as DNA: TGTGCCAGCAGTTCCCCCAGGGGGTATGGCTACACCTTC.

This clonotype was observed a few times. The DNA of the CDR3 is TGTGCCAGCAGCGCCGTGGGCTGGGGGACAGATACGCAGTATTTT. Its protein is CASSAVGWGTDTQYF. The V and J genes are TRBV9 and TRBJ2-3; D may be TRBD1 or TRBD2 (5 bases each). Germline values: CDR1 SGDLS, CDR2 YYNGEE. The CDR3 runs to 15 residues. The V gene lost 3 bases and the J gene lost 3 bases, with 14 bases spanning the gap. Combining the CDR3 with reference TRBV9 and TRBJ2-3 gives the whole variable domain DSGVTQTPKHLITATGQRVTLRCSPRSGDLSVYWYQQSLDQGLQFLIQYYNGEERAKGNILERFSAQQFPDLHSELNLSSLELGDSALYFCASSAVGWGTDTQYFGPGTRLTVL.

This clonotype was counted a few times. The chain uses TRBV5-1 and TRBJ1-1; 7 positions agree with TRBD1. The CDR3 is 14 residues long. J gave up 0 bases and V 3 bases, and 2 bases lay outside the gene matches. The V gene's germline CDR1 is SGHRS and CDR2 YFSETQ. In nucleotides, the CDR3 is TGCGCCAGCAGCTCGGGACAGATGAACACTGAAGCTTTCTTT. Translated, it gives CASSSGQMNTEAFF.

The gene calls are TRBV18 and TRBJ1-5; D call uncertain. CDR3 length: 16 amino acids. Germline lookup yields CDR1 KGHSH and CDR2 LQKENI. The V end lost 1 base, the J end lost 0 bases, and 10 bases lay between the germline ends. The CDR3 coding sequence is TGTGCCAGCTCACCACAGGCGCCCTATAGCAATCAGCCCCAGCATTTT. Translation: CASSPQAPYSNQPQHF.

The chain combines TRBV6-5 with TRBJ2-1; 8 bases line up with TRBD2. The CDR3 spans 18 residues. Germline V CDR1 and CDR2: MNHEY, SVGAGI. The ends lost 0 bases at V and 4 bases at J; junction bases unmatched: 11. As DNA, the CDR3 is TGTGCCAGCAGTTACTCGGGAGGCCTAGCGGGTTCTTACAATGAGCAGTTCTTC. It yields the protein CASSYSGGLAGSYNEQFF.

The chain carries TRBV11-2 and TRBJ2-2; 11 bases line up with TRBD1. This CDR3 has 14 residues. J gave up 5 bases and V 6 bases, and 2 bases lay outside the gene matches. Looked up from germline, CDR1 is SGHAT and CDR2 is FQNNGV. In DNA form, the CDR3 reads TGTGCCAGCAGAGGGACAGGGGGAACCGGGGAGCTGTTTTTT. It encodes CASRGTGGTGELFF.

This clonotype was detected a few times. V usage is TRBV5-6 and J usage is TRBJ1-1; TRBD1 might be the D (5 bases). CDR1 SGHDT and CDR2 YYEEEE come from the germline V gene. This CDR3 is built from 15 residues. V was shortened by 5 bases and J by 1 base, with 15 bases between the two germline ends. The CDR3 DNA is TGTGCCAGCAGTCGTCCCGGGACGGGGAACACTGAAGCTTTCTTT. It is translated as CASSRPGTGNTEAFF.

A few counts support this clonotype. The J gene is TRBJ1-1, the V gene TRBV10-3; D unclear. V dropped 2 bases and J dropped 6 bases, with 10 bases sitting between them. There are 13 residues in the CDR3. Germline CDR1 is ENHRY and CDR2 is SYGVKD. The CDR3 DNA reads TGTGCCATCAGTGAGGGAAGGATACCTGAAGCTTTCTTT. Encoded protein: CAISEGRIPEAFF.

The rearrangement links TRBV3-1 to TRBJ2-3, with no clear D. CDR3 length: 13 residues. Trimming removed 1 base at V and 6 bases at J, with 8 bases between. CDR1 and CDR2 from the germline V gene are LGHDT and YNNKEL (reference sequence). CDR3 protein: CASSQGVLDTQYF. CDR3 DNA sequence: TGTGCCAGCAGCCAAGGCGTGCTTGATACGCAGTATTTT.

The chain employs TRBV10-1 and TRBJ2-7; the D gene is possibly TRBD2 (6 bases). The germline V gene has CDR1 WNHNN and CDR2 SYGVQD (reference sequence). There are 14 residues in the CDR3. V lost 3 bases and J lost 7, with 16 bases in between. This CDR3 is CASSDRSGSQEQYF. In DNA, the CDR3 is TGCGCCAGCAGTGACAGATCCGGGAGCCAAGAGCAGTACTTC.

This rearrangement joins TRBV20-1 to TRBJ1-1, with D tentatively TRBD1 (6 bases). This CDR3 comprises 14 residues. V shed 0 bases and J shed 1 base, with 9 bases lying between them. Germline V gene lookup returns CDR1 DFQATT and CDR2 SNEGSKA (reference sequence). The CDR3 DNA is TGCAGTGCTAGAGATAGGGGGGGGAACACTGAAGCTTTCTTT. Protein product: CSARDRGGNTEAFF.

As for this clonotype: A single base separates this from a much larger clone, so it may be a read error. This chain joins TRBV29-1 and TRBJ2-3; D is undetermined. The CDR3 loop spans 16 amino acids. Trimming removed 3 bases from V and 1 base from J, with 17 bases in between. Germline-derived CDR1 and CDR2 are SQVTM and ANQGSEA. The CDR3 region is CSVDIVWAWGTDTQYF. The CDR3 DNA reads TGCAGCGTTGATATCGTCTGGGCATGGGGCACAGATACGCAGTATTTT.

This clonotype appeared many times. V usage is TRBV7-9 and J usage is TRBJ1-2; tentative D call: TRBD1 (6 bases). The V gene lost 5 bases and the J gene lost 6 bases, with 13 bases spanning the gap. The CDR3 consists of 13 residues. Germline CDR1 and CDR2: SEHNR and FQNEAQ (reference sequence). This CDR3 reads CASSLLTGNGYTF. The CDR3 nucleotides are TGTGCCAGCAGCCTACTAACAGGGAATGGCTACACCTTC.

This chain joins TRBV20-1 and TRBJ2-7; TRBD2 aligns across 8 bases. CDR1 DFQATT and CDR2 SNEGSKA come from the germline V gene (reference sequence). This CDR3 region has 15 residues. V lost 3 bases and J lost 5; bases outside the gene matches: 12. CDR3 region: CSASIRGGGGDEQYF. CDR3 nucleotide sequence: TGCAGTGCTAGTATCCGGGGGGGCGGTGGAGACGAGCAGTACTTC.

This chain joins TRBV10-3 and TRBJ2-7, with TRBD2 as a possible D gene (5 bases). From germline, CDR1 is ENHRY and CDR2 SYGVKD. Trimming removed 4 bases at V and 5 bases at J, with 12 bases between. The CDR3 covers 13 residues. The CDR3 nucleotides read TGTGCCATCAGTGGCAGTAGCGTCCACGAGCAGTACTTC. This codes for CAISGSSVHEQYF.

CDR3 residues: CASALGGGEQFF. CDR3 sequence (DNA): TGCGCCAGCGCGCTCGGGGGTGGTGAGCAGTTCTTC. The gene calls are TRBV23-1 and TRBJ2-1; maybe TRBD2 (6 bases). TRBV23-1 carries the ORF label, with uncertain function. V shed 8 bases and J shed 9 bases, with 14 bases lying between them. The CDR3 is 12 residues long.

The CDR3 region is CASSAISNEKLFF. Here the CDR3 DNA reads TGTGCCAGCAGCGCCATCTCGAATGAAAAACTGTTTTTT. This rearrangement joins TRBV6-6 to TRBJ1-4; no reliable D call. CDR3 length: 13 residues. The ends were cut back, 6 bases at V and 5 bases at J, with 10 bases in the middle. Germline CDR1 is MNHNY and CDR2 is SVGAGI (reference sequence).

In this sample, this clonotype turned up a few times. V is TRBV4-3 and J is TRBJ1-1; D remains unclear. The CDR3 is 14 residues long. The germline V gene encodes CDR1 LGHNA and CDR2 YSLEER. V was trimmed by 1 base and J by 8 bases, leaving 14 bases between them. The CDR3 loop is CASSQVQGPGEAFF. The CDR3 region has the DNA TGCGCCAGCAGCCAAGTACAAGGCCCGGGGGAAGCTTTCTTT.

In its sample, this clonotype was seen a few times. The V call is TRBV7-6, the J call TRBJ1-1, with a tentative D call TRBD1 (6 bases). The CDR3 consists of 15 residues. Germline assignment: CDR1 SGHVS and CDR2 FNYEAQ. Trimming cost V 5 bases and J 5 bases, with 18 bases left between them. As DNA, the CDR3 is TGTGCCAGCAGCCCTCTAGGGGGGCGGGTAACTGAAGCTTTCTTT. Protein product: CASSPLGGRVTEAFF.